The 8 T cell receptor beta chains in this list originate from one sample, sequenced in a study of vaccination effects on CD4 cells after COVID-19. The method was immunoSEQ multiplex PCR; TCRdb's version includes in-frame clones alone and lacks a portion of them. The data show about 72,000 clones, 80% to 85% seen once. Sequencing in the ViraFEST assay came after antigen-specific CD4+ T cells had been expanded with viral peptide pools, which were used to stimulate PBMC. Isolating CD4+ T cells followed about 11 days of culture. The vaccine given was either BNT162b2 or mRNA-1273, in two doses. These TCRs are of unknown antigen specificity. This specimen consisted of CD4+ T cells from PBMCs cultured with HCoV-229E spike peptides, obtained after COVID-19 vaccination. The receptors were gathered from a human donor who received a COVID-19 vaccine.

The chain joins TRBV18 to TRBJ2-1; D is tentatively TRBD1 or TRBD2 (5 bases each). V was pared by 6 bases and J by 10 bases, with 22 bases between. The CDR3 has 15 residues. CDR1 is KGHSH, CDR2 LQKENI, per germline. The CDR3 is CASSPLRDPTKEQFF. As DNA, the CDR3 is TGTGCCAGCTCTCCTCTACGGGACCCCACCAAGGAGCAGTTCTTC.

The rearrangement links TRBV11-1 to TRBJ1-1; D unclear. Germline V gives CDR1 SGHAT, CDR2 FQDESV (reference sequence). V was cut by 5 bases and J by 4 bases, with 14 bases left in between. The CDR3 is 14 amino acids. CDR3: CASSPGPFGTEAFF. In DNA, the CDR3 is TGTGCCAGCAGCCCGGGCCCATTTGGCACTGAAGCTTTCTTT.

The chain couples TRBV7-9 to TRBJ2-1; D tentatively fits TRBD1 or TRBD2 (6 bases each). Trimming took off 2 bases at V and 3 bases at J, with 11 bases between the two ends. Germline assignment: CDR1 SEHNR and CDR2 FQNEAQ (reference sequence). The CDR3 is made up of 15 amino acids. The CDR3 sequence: CASSLQQGLYNEQFF. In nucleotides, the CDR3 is TGTGCCAGCAGCTTACAACAGGGACTCTACAATGAGCAGTTCTTC. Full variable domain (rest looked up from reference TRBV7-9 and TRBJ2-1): DTGVSQNPRHKITKRGQNVTFRCDPISEHNRLYWYRQTLGQGPEFLTYFQNEAQLEKSRLLSDRFSAERPKGSFSTLEIQRTEQGDSAMYLCASSLQQGLYNEQFFGPGTRLTVL.

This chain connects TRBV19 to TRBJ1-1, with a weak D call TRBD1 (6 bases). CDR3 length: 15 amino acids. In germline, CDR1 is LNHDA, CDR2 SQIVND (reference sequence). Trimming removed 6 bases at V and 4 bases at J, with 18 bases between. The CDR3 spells CASSKGGAGSTEAFF. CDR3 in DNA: TGTGCCAGTAGCAAGGGGGGGGCTGGGAGCACTGAAGCTTTCTTT.

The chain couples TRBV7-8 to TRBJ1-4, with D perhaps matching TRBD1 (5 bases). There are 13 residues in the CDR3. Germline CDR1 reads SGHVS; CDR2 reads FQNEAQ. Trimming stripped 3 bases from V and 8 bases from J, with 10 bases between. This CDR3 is CASSFGRGEKLFF. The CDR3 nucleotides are TGTGCCAGCAGCTTCGGGCGGGGGGAAAAACTGTTTTTT.

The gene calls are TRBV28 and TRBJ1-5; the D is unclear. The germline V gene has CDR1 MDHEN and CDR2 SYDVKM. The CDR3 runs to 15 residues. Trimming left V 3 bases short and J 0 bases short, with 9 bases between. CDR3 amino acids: CASSLKQSSNQPQHF. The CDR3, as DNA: TGTGCCAGCAGTTTGAAACAGAGTAGCAATCAGCCCCAGCATTTT.

The CDR3: CASSVGQGPTGYV. Written as DNA, the CDR3 is TGTGCCAGCAGCGTCGGACAGGGGCCGACGGGGTACGTC. The V gene is TRBV5-5, the J gene TRBJ2-7; 9 bases map to TRBD1. Germline V lookup: CDR1 SGHKS, CDR2 YYEKEE (reference sequence). The CDR3 is made up of 13 amino acids. J lost 12 bases, V lost 4 bases, and 11 bases had no gene match.

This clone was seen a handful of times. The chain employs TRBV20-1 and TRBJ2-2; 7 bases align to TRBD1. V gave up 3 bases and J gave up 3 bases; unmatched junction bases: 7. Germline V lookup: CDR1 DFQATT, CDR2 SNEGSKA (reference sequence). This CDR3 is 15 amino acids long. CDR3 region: CSASNAGTDTGELFF. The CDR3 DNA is TGCAGTGCTAGTAATGCAGGGACAGACACCGGGGAGCTGTTTTTT.